The sequence of this T cell receptor (beta chain) was determined in a study of T cells in Graves' hyperthyroidism and ophthalmopathy. The table lists this clonotype with many counts. Using RNA transcripts as the source, TCR beta CDR3 regions were amplified. TCR CDR3 regions were first amplified by RT-PCR with HTBI primers. TCRdb re-analysed the multiplex PCR reads in MiXCR, keeping a single row per CDR3 protein. The sample carries about 690,000 distinct CDR3 sequences, roughly 17% recorded once. The junction had 4 bases not matched to a gene; V was cut back by 6 bases and J by 2 bases. CDR1 is MNHNS and CDR2 is SASEGT in the germline V gene. The length of the CDR3 is 14 residues.

The genes are TRBV6-1 and TRBJ2-1; 7 nucleotides line up with TRBD1. The origin of this receptor is a man in his fifties or sixties with Graves' hyperthyroidism. Sequencing input: blood. CDR3 nucleotide sequence: TGTGCCAGCAGCCCGACAGGGACCTACAATGAGCAGTTCTTC. It encodes CASSPTGTYNEQFF.